What follows describes a single T cell receptor beta chain. Its antigen is unknown. This CDR3 contains 15 residues. Trimming pared 6 bases from V and 4 bases from J, leaving 18 bases between. From germline, CDR1 is LNHDA and CDR2 SQIVND (reference sequence). These data originate in a study of regulatory T cells in long-lasting Graves disease. Study outcomes and limitations: Researchers reported studying only peripheral blood, not thyroid tissue. Persistent patients shared more public clonotypes (under 3,000) than newly diagnosed patients (roughly 960).

Time point specified: newly diagnosed GD, antithyroid drugs for less than 3 months. PBMC-extracted RNA yielded the TCR library. Guidelines of the American Thyroid Association were used to diagnose Graves' disease. With iRepertoire HTBI primers and Arm-PCR of CDR3 regions, TCR beta libraries were built. TCRdb passed the multiplex PCR reads through MiXCR, listing each CDR3 protein once. The table shows some 250,000 distinct CDR3 sequences, with about 16% occurring only once. The chain combines TRBV19 with TRBJ1-1, with D possibly matching TRBD1 (6 bases). Here the sequenced sample was peripheral blood mononuclear cells (PBMCs), taken at new diagnosis, from a patient treated with antithyroid drugs. This clonotype was sampled from a female donor with Graves disease. The CDR3 DNA reads as TGTGCCAGTAGGTGGGACCAGGGGTCGGGCACTGAAGCTTTCTTT. Translated, it gives CASRWDQGSGTEAFF.